The entry below gives a single T cell receptor beta chain sequence along with its context. V was cut by 3 bases and J by 3 bases, with 17 bases left in between. The CDR3 covers 16 residues. CDR1 and CDR2 (germline): SGHNT, YYREEE (reference sequence). This sample is drawn from a study of shared clonotypes between healthy human individuals. Across the whole study: The people who gave samples were a couple of women and three men aged 18 to 49.

The assay was run at deep level. Repertoires were generated with immunoSEQ multiplex PCR, while TCRdb's copy carries only in-frame clones and drops some. In the table there are 950,000 to 1,100,000 clones, roughly 80% of which are singletons. Sample: memory CD4+ T cells sorted from blood. The sample's subset: CD45RA-negative fraction. This sequence originates from a man aged 18-30 years in good health. The genes are TRBV5-4 and TRBJ2-3; D gene uncertain. The DNA of the CDR3 is TGTGCCAGCAGCTCCGGCAGGATCGTGGGTACAGATACGCAGTATTTT. It yields the protein CASSSGRIVGTDTQYF.